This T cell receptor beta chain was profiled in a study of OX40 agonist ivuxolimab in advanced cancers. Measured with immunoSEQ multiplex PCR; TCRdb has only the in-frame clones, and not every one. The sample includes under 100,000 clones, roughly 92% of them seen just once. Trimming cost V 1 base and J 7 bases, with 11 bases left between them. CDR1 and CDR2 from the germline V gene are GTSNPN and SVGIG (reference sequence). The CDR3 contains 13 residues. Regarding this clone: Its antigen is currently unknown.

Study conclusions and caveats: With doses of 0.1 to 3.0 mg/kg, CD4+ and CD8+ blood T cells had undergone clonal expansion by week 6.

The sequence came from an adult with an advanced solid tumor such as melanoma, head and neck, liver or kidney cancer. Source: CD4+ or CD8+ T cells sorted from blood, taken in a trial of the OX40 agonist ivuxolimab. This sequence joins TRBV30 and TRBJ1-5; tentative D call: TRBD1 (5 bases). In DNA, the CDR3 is TGTGCCTGGAGTGCCCCTGGGGGGCAGCCCCAGCATTTT. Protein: CAWSAPGGQPQHF. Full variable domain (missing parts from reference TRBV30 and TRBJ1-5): SQTIHQWPATLVQPVGSPLSLECTVEGTSNPNLYWYRQAAGRGLQLLFYSVGIGQISSEVPQNLSASRPQDRQFILSSKKLLLSDSGFYLCAWSAPGGQPQHFGDGTRLSIL.